The 5 T cell receptor beta chains in this list originate from one sample, sequenced in a study of T cells expressing NK-cell markers. TCRdb reworked the 5' RACE reads into one entry per CDR3 protein, no DNA. This sample contains 350,000 to 450,000 distinct CDR3 sequences. The specimen sequenced was blood T cells: a sorted CD56 or NKG2C T cell subset, CD4+ or CD8+ T cells, or bulk PBMC T cells (not recorded which). The receptors were gathered from a man between 18 and 69 years old in good health.

This chain connects TRBV12-3 or TRBV12-4 to TRBJ2-7; the TRBD2 assignment by TCRdb is unverifiable without DNA. The CDR3 loop spans 16 amino acids. This chain's CDR3 is CASSSNSGGRLYEQYF.

This rearrangement joins TRBV18 to TRBJ1-2. The CDR3 runs 16 residues. From germline, CDR1 is KGHSH and CDR2 LQKENI. This CDR3 is CASSTGQARLIYGYTF.

The genes are TRBV4-2 and TRBJ2-3; the D gene TCRdb calls, TRBD2, cannot be checked with no DNA. Germline CDR1 and CDR2: LGHNA and YNFKEQ. The CDR3 consists of 15 residues. The CDR3 sequence: CASSQGSSGEGTQYF.

The V call is TRBV28, the J call TRBJ1-1. Germline CDR1 MDHEN, CDR2 SYDVKM. CDR3 length: 13 residues. The CDR3 spells CASKTQRGAEAFF.

The chain recombines TRBV18 with TRBJ2-5; TCRdb's D gene call, TRBD1, goes unchecked for lack of DNA. Germline values: CDR1 KGHSH, CDR2 LQKENI. The CDR3 sequence is 15 residues long. This CDR3 is CASSRPGQGELTQYF.